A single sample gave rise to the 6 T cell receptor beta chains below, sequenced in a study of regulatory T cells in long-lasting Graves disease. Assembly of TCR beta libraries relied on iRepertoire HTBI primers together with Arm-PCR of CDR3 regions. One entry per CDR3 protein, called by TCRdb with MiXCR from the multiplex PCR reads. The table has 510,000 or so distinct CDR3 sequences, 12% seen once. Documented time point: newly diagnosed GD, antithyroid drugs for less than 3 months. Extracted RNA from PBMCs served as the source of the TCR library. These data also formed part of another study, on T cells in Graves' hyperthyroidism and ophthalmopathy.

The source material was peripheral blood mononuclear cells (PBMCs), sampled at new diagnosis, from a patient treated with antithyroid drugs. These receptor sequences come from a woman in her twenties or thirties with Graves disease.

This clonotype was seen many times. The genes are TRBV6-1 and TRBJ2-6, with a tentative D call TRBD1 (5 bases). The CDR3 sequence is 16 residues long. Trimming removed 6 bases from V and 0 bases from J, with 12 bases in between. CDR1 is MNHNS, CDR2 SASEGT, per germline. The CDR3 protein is CASSIDRYSGANVLTF. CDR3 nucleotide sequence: TGTGCCAGCAGCATCGACAGATACTCTGGGGCCAACGTCCTGACTTTC.

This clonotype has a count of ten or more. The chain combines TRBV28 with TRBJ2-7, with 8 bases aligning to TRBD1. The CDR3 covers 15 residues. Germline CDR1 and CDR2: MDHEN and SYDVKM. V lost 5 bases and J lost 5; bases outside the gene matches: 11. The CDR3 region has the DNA TGTGCCAGCAGTCCCGGACAGGGCAATCTGCACGAGCAGTACTTC. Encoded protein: CASSPGQGNLHEQYF.

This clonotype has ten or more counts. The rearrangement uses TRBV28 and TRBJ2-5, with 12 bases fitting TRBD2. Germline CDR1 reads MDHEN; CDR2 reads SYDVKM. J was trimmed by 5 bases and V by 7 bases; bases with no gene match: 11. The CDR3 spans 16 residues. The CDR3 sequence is CASTSWTSGMRETQYF. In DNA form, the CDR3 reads TGTGCCAGCACCTCTTGGACTAGCGGGATGCGGGAGACCCAGTACTTC.

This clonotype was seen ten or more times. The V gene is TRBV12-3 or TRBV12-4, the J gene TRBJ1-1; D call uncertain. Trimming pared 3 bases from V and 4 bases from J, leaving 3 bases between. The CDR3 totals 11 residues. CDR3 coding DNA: TGTGCCAGCAGTTTTTCCACTGAAGCTTTCTTT. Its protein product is CASSFSTEAFF.

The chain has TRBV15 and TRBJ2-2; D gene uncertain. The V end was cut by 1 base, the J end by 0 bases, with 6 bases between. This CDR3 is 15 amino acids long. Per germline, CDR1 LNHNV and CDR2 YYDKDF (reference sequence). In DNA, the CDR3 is TGTGCCACCAGCAGAGTACATTCGAACACCGGGGAGCTGTTTTTT. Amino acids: CATSRVHSNTGELFF.

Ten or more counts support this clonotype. The CDR3 DNA reads as TGCGCCAGCAGAGAGGGTCTGAACGAGCAGTACTTC. Encoded protein: CASREGLNEQYF. The chain recombines TRBV10-2 with TRBJ2-7, with a tentative D call TRBD2 (5 bases). This CDR3 is built from 12 residues. V was shortened by 6 bases and J by 5 bases, with 11 bases between the two germline ends. CDR1 and CDR2 from the germline V gene are WSHSY and SAAADI.